The 18 T cell receptor beta chains listed next were all sequenced from one sample in a study of T cell responses to AZD1222 COVID-19 vaccine. Repertoires were generated with immunoSEQ multiplex PCR, while TCRdb's copy carries only in-frame clones and drops some. The top ten clones hold 11% of a sample with about 120,000 clones, around nine tenths of them seen once. This specimen consisted of peripheral blood, obtained on day 0 of MenACWY control vaccination. Source of these receptors: an adult in good health.

DNA of the CDR3: TGCAGCGGAGGGGATGCAGGGGGCAATCAGCCCCAGCATTTT. This encodes CSGGDAGGNQPQHF. The chain recombines TRBV29-1 with TRBJ1-5; maybe TRBD1 (6 bases). The CDR3 is 14 residues long. Trimming stripped 7 bases from V and 2 bases from J, with 15 bases between. Germline V gene sequence: CDR1 SQVTM, CDR2 ANQGSEA.

The rearrangement links TRBV5-6 to TRBJ1-2, with a weak D call TRBD1 (5 bases). The ends were cut back, 2 bases at V and 2 bases at J, with 7 bases in the middle. CDR1 and CDR2 (germline): SGHDT, YYEEEE. The CDR3 consists of 13 residues. The CDR3 loop is CASSLGQNYGYTF. The CDR3 DNA is TGTGCCAGCAGCTTAGGACAAAACTATGGCTACACCTTC.

The genes are TRBV2 and TRBJ2-5; 11 bases map to TRBD1. The CDR3 contains 15 residues. Germline lookup yields CDR1 SNHLY and CDR2 FYNNEI. Trimming removed 6 bases from V and 4 bases from J; junction bases left unmatched: 7. The CDR3: CASSGTGGVLETQYF. The CDR3 DNA follows: TGTGCCAGCAGCGGGACAGGGGGTGTTCTAGAGACCCAGTACTTC.

The chain links TRBV3-1 (or the pseudogene TRBV3-2) to TRBJ2-1, with D possibly called TRBD1 or TRBD2 (5 bases each). Per the germline V gene, CDR1 is LGHDT and CDR2 is YNNKEL (reference sequence). With 3 bases removed from V and 1 base from J, the gap between germline ends came to 7 bases. CDR3 length: 14 residues. The CDR3 is CASSHGGSYNEQFF. In DNA, the CDR3 is TGTGCCAGCAGCCATGGGGGTTCCTACAATGAGCAGTTCTTC.

The chain employs TRBV4-3 and TRBJ2-1, with 9 nucleotides matching TRBD2. CDR3 length: 16 amino acids. J gave up 4 bases and V 3 bases, and 7 bases lay outside the gene matches. Germline CDR1 LGHNA, CDR2 YSLEER. CDR3 nucleotide sequence: TGCGCCAGCAGCCAGGGGGGCGGGAGGGCGTACAATGAGCAGTTCTTC. Its translation is CASSQGGGRAYNEQFF.

This rearrangement joins TRBV2 to TRBJ1-5; 7 bases fit TRBD1. Germline-derived CDR1 and CDR2 are SNHLY and FYNNEI. Trimming at V came to 8 bases and at J to 0 bases, leaving 7 bases not matched to a gene. The CDR3 has 15 amino acids. The CDR3 here is CASGQEQLSNQPQHF. The CDR3 bases are TGTGCCAGCGGACAGGAACAGCTTAGCAATCAGCCCCAGCATTTT.

Note on this clone: One junction end does not reproduce the germline sequence, and a read error may be involved. The chain combines TRBV7-9 with TRBJ2-7, with 7 bases fitting TRBD2. Looked up from germline, CDR1 is SEHNR and CDR2 is FQNEAQ (reference sequence). The CDR3 is 11 amino acids. The CDR3 nucleotides are TGTGCCAGCAGCTTACTGGGCGGGAGAGCCTTC. Protein product: CASSLLGGRAF.

Note on this clone: The same CDR3 is also encoded by other DNA sequences in this sample. V usage is TRBV24-1 and J usage is TRBJ1-2; D not resolved. The CDR3 spans 12 residues. The germline V and J ends were trimmed by 2 bases and 4 bases, with 4 bases remaining between them. In germline, CDR1 is KGHDR, CDR2 SFDVKD. The CDR3 nucleotides read TGTGCCACCAGTGATTATTCCTATGGCTACACCTTC. This translates into CATSDYSYGYTF.

Concerning this clone: Within the sample, other DNA sequences also encode this same CDR3. The J gene is TRBJ1-2, the V gene TRBV10-3; D call uncertain. Trimming stripped 3 bases from V and 8 bases from J, with 10 bases between. The CDR3 extends over 12 amino acids. Germline CDR1 ENHRY, CDR2 SYGVKD. The CDR3 here is CAISEGGLGYTF. CDR3 nucleotide sequence: TGTGCCATCAGTGAAGGAGGGTTGGGCTACACCTTC.

This chain connects TRBV6-5 to TRBJ2-7; possibly TRBD2 for D (5 bases). Germline V gene sequence: CDR1 MNHEY, CDR2 SVGAGI. This CDR3 spans 15 amino acids. Trimming pared 0 bases from V and 3 bases from J, leaving 12 bases between. The CDR3 loop reads CASSYSGARHYEQYF. CDR3 in DNA: TGTGCCAGCAGTTACTCGGGAGCCAGGCACTACGAGCAGTACTTC.

This chain joins TRBV11-3 and TRBJ1-1, with 7 bases matching TRBD1. Losses at the gene ends were 3 bases for V and 1 base for J; bases not matched to a gene: 5. The CDR3 has 15 amino acids. Per germline, CDR1 SGHNT and CDR2 YENEEA. The DNA for the CDR3 is TGTGCCAGCAGCTTGGGAGGGACAGCGAACACTGAAGCTTTCTTT. Its protein product is CASSLGGTANTEAFF.

This clone ranks as medium-sized. The rearrangement joins TRBV6-4 to TRBJ2-1, with 7 bases lining up with TRBD2. Germline V gene lookup returns CDR1 MRHNA and CDR2 SNTAGT. The trim removed 5 bases at V and 7 bases at J, leaving 11 bases unmatched. The CDR3 contains 15 residues. The DNA of the CDR3 is TGTGCCAGCAGTCCCGTGGCGGGAGCGTCTAATGAGCAGTTCTTC. As protein: CASSPVAGASNEQFF.

This sequence joins TRBV9 and TRBJ2-7; D not certain. V dropped 3 bases and J dropped 4 bases, with 11 bases sitting between them. The CDR3 loop spans 13 amino acids. Germline lookup yields CDR1 SGDLS and CDR2 YYNGEE. CDR3: CASSGIPPYEQYF. In nucleotides, the CDR3 is TGTGCCAGCAGCGGTATCCCCCCGTACGAGCAGTACTTC.

This chain uses TRBV6-5 with TRBJ2-7, with D maybe TRBD1 (5 bases). The CDR3 runs 13 residues. Germline lookup yields CDR1 MNHEY and CDR2 SVGAGI. The ends were cut back, 6 bases at V and 0 bases at J, with 9 bases in the middle. CDR3 residues: CASRFGHSYEQYF. CDR3 bases: TGTGCCAGCAGATTTGGACACTCCTACGAGCAGTACTTC.

The V gene is TRBV5-1, the J gene TRBJ2-7; TRBD1 is a possible D gene (5 bases). The CDR3 runs to 11 residues. The V and J ends lost 8 bases and 4 bases respectively, with 10 bases between them. The germline gives CDR1 SGHRS, CDR2 YFSETQ. The CDR3 bases are TGCGCCAGTTCCGACAGTTACGAGCAGTACTTC. This encodes CASSDSYEQYF.

The chain has TRBV27 and TRBJ2-3; a weak D match, TRBD1 (5 bases). The germline V and J ends were trimmed by 6 bases and 0 bases, with 16 bases remaining between them. This CDR3 is built from 16 residues. The V gene's germline CDR1 is MNHEY and CDR2 SMNVEV (reference sequence). The CDR3 DNA reads TGTGCCAGCAGCCCTGTGACAGTTACTAGCACAGATACGCAGTATTTT. Encoded protein: CASSPVTVTSTDTQYF.

The chain combines TRBV9 with TRBJ2-7, with 9 bases that match TRBD1. V shed 4 bases and J 0 bases; nucleotides not matched to a gene: 8. The length of the CDR3 is 16 residues. Germline lookup yields CDR1 SGDLS and CDR2 YYNGEE. The CDR3 is CASSPRTGGGSYEQYF. The CDR3 DNA sequence: TGTGCCAGCAGCCCCCGAACAGGGGGCGGCTCCTACGAGCAGTACTTC.

This chain joins TRBV6-6 and TRBJ1-1; 8 bases match TRBD1. The CDR3 runs 14 residues. Germline V CDR1 and CDR2: MNHNY, SVGAGI (reference sequence). The ends lost 5 bases at V and 1 base at J; junction bases unmatched: 3. Here the CDR3 DNA reads TGTGCCAGCAGTCGGACAGGGCCGAACACTGAAGCTTTCTTT. Its translation is CASSRTGPNTEAFF.